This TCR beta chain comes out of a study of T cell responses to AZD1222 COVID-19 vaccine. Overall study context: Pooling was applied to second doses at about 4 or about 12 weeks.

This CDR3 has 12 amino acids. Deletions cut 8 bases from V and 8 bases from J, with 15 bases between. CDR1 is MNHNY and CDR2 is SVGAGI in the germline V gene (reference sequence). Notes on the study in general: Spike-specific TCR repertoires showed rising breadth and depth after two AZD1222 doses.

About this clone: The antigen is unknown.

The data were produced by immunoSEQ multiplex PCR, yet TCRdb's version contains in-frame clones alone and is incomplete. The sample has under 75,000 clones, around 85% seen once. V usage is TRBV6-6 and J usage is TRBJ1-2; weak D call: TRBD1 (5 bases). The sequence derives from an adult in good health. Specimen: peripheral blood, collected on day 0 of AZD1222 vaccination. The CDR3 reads CASGGEGQGYTF. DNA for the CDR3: TGTGCCAGCGGAGGAGAGGGGCAAGGCTACACCTTC.